The TCR beta chain under discussion was sequenced for a study of OX40 agonist ivuxolimab in advanced cancers. Sequenced by immunoSEQ multiplex PCR; TCRdb stores in-frame clones only, minus some. The sample includes some 42,000 clones, 75% to 90% seen only once; the top ten take over 2.5%. Exclusion of a patient followed from autoimmune disease history or systemic immunosuppression. Looked up from germline, CDR1 is SGHRS and CDR2 is YFSETQ. V was shortened by 4 bases and J by 2 bases, with 7 bases between the two germline ends. This CDR3 is built from 13 residues. The specimen comprised CD4+ or CD8+ T cells sorted from blood, sampled in a trial of the OX40 agonist ivuxolimab. The receptor was derived from an adult with an advanced solid tumor such as melanoma, head and neck, liver or kidney cancer. The chain uses TRBV5-1 and TRBJ1-3; D is unclear. The CDR3 sequence is CASSITAGNTIYF. The CDR3 DNA sequence: TGCGCCAGCAGCATTACTGCTGGAAACACCATATATTTT.